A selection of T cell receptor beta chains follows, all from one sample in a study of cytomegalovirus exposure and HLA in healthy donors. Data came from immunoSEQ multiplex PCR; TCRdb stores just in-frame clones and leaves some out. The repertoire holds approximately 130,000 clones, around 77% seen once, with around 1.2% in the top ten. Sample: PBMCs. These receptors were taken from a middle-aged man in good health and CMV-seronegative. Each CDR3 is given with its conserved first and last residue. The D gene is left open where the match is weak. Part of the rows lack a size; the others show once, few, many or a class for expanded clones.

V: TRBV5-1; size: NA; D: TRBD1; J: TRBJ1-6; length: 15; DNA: TGCGCCAGCAGCGTGAACAGGGGACAGAATTCACCCCTCCACTTT; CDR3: CASSVNRGQNSPLHF
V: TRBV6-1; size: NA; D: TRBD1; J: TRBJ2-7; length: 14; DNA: TGTGCCAGCACCTATTTAGGGGGCCGGGGAGAGCAGTACTTC; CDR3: CASTYLGGRGEQYF
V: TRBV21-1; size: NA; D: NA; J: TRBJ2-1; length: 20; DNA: TGTGCCAGCAGCTTGCAACCGGGACTAGCGGCCGTTAGCTCCTACAATGAGCAGTTCTTC; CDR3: CASSLQPGLAAVSSYNEQFF
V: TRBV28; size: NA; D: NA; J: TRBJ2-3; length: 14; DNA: TGTGCCAGCAGCCGGAGCGGGAGCACAGATACGCAGTATTTT; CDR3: CASSRSGSTDTQYF
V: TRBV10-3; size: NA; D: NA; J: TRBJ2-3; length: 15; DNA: TGTGCCACTCAACCCTCTAGCGAGAGCACAGATACGCAGTATTTT; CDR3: CATQPSSESTDTQYF
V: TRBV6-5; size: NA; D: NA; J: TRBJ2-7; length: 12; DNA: TGTGCCAGCAGATCGGTAAACTACGAGCAGTACTTC; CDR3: CASRSVNYEQYF
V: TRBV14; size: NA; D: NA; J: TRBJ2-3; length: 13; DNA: TGTGCCAGCAGCCAAGATCTAGCAGATACGCAGTATTTT; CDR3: CASSQDLADTQYF
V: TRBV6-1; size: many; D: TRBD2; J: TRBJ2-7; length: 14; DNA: TGTGCCAGCACCGGACTAGCGGGCTCCTACGAGCAGTACTTC; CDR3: CASTGLAGSYEQYF
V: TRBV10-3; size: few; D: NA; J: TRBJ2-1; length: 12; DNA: TGTGCCATCAACGGAGTTCGCAATGAGCAGTTCTTC; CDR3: CAINGVRNEQFF
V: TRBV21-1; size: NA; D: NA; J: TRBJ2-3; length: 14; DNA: TGTGCCAGCAGCAACGCTAGCGCCTCAGATACGCAGTATTTT; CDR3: CASSNASASDTQYF
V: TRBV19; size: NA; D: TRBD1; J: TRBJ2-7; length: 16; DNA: TGTGCCAGTAGTATAGTCGGGACAGGGTCAACCTACGAGCAGTACTTC; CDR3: CASSIVGTGSTYEQYF
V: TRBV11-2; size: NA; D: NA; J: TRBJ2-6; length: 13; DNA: TGTGCCAGCAGCCTAAATGGGGCCAACGTCCTGACTTTC; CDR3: CASSLNGANVLTF
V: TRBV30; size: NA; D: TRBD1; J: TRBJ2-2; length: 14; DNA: TGTGCCTCCCTGGGGACAGGGATAGGTGGGGAGCTGTTTTTT; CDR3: CASLGTGIGGELFF
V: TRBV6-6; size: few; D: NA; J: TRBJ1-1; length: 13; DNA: TGTGCCAGCAGTCGAGGCCGTAACACTGAAGCTTTCTTT; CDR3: CASSRGRNTEAFF
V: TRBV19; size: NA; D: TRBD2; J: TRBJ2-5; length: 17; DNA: TGTGCCAGTAGTAAAAGTGGATCTAGCGGGAGGGCCGGGACCCAGTACTTC; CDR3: CASSKSGSSGRAGTQYF
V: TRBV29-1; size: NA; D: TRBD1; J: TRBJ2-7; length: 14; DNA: TGCAGCGTTGAAAGTCGACAGGGATCCTACGAGCAGTACTTC; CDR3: CSVESRQGSYEQYF
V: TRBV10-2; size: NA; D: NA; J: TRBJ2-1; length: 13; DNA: TGCGCCAGCAGTAAGCGGCTGGGGAATGAGCAGTTCTTC; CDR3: CASSKRLGNEQFF
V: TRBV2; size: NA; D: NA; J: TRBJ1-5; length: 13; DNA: TGTGCCAGCAGTGAAGAGAGCGATCAGCCCCAGCATTTT; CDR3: CASSEESDQPQHF
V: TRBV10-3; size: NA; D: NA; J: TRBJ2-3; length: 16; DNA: TGTGCCATCAGTGACAAAACACAGGGTTTTGGAGATACGCAGTATTTT; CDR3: CAISDKTQGFGDTQYF
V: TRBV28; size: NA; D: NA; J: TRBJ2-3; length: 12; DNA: TGTGCCAGCAGTTCGTTCGGGGATACGCAGTATTTT; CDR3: CASSSFGDTQYF
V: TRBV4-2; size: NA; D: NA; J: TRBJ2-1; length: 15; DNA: TGTGCCAGCAGCCAGACTACCGCTTCCTACAATGAGCAGTTCTTC; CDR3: CASSQTTASYNEQFF
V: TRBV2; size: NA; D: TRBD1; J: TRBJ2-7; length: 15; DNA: TGTGCCAGCAGTGGGACAGGGGGCACGTCCTACGAGCAGTACTTC; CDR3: CASSGTGGTSYEQYF
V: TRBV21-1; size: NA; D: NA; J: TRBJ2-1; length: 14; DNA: TGTGCCAGACCGGGACTAGCGGTCCACAATGAGCAGTTCTTC; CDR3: CARPGLAVHNEQFF
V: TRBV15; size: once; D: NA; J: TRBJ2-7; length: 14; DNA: TGTGCCACCAGCAGAGAGCAGGGGCGATACGAGCAGTACTTC; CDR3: CATSREQGRYEQYF
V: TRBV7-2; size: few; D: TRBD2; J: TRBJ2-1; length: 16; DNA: TGTGCCAGCAGCTTACCGGGACTAGACCCCTACAATGAGCAGTTCTTC; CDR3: CASSLPGLDPYNEQFF
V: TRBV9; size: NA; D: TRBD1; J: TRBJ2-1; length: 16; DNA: TGTGCCAGCAGCGTCTCAGGGGGTAGCTCCTACAATGAGCAGTTCTTC; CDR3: CASSVSGGSSYNEQFF
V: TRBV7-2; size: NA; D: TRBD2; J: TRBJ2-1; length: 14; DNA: TGTGCCAGCAGCTTACGCTTAGCGGGAGTGGAGCAGTTCTTC; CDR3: CASSLRLAGVEQFF
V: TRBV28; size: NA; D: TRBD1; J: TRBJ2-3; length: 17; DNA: TGTGCCAGCAGGGAGATTGTGACAGGGATCCTCACAGATACGCAGTATTTT; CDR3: CASREIVTGILTDTQYF
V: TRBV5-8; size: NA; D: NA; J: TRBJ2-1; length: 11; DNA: TGTGCCAGCAGCTTTTCGGATGAGCAGTTCTTC; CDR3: CASSFSDEQFF
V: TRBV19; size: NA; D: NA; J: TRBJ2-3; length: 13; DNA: TGTGCCAGTACTATGGGGCCGCCAGATACGCAGTATTTT; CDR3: CASTMGPPDTQYF
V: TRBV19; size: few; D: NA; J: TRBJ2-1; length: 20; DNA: TGTGCCAGTACCCCCCGAACGCCTCGTCTCGCCAGCGGAGGCGGAGATGAGCAGTTCTTC; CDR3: CASTPRTPRLASGGGDEQFF
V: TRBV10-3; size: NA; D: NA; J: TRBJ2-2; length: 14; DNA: TGTGCCATCAGCCAGGGGGGTAACACCGGGGAGCTGTTTTTT; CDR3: CAISQGGNTGELFF
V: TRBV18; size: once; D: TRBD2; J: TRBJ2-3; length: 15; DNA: TGTGCCAGCTCACTTACGGGACTAGCGACAGATACGCAGTATTTT; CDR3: CASSLTGLATDTQYF
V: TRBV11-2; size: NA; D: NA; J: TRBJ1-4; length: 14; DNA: TGTGCCAGCAGCCTACAGGGTGGATTGGAAAAACTGTTTTTT; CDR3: CASSLQGGLEKLFF
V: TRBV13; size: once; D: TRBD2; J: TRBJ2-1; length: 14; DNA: TGTGCCAGCAGCGCGGGACTAGTCACCAATGAGCAGTTCTTC; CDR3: CASSAGLVTNEQFF
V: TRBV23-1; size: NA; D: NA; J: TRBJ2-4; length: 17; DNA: TGCGCCAGCAGTCAATACCTATTTCGGAGAGGCAAAAACATTCAGTACTTC; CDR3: CASSQYLFRRGKNIQYF
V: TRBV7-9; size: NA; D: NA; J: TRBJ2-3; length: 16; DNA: TGTGCCAGCAGCTTAGTGGTGGAGCGGAGCACAGATACGCAGTATTTT; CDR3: CASSLVVERSTDTQYF
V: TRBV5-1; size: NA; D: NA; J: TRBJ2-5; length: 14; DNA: TGCGCCAGCAGCTTGGTTGTCCGAGCGGAGACCCAGTACTTC; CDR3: CASSLVVRAETQYF
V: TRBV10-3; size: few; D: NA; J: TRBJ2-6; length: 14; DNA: TGTGCCATCAGTGGTAGCTCTGGGGCCAACGTCCTGACTTTC; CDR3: CAISGSSGANVLTF
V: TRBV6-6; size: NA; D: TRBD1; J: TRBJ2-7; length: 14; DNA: TGTGCCAGCAGCTTACAGGGGGCCGGGAACGAGCAGTACTTC; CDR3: CASSLQGAGNEQYF
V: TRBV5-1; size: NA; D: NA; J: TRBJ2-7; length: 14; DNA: TGCGCCAGCAGCTTGTTGTCCAGCTCCTACGAGCAGTACTTC; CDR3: CASSLLSSSYEQYF
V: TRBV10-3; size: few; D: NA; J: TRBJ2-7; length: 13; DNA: TGTGCCATCAGTGACTTAGGGGGTTACGAGCAGTACTTC; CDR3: CAISDLGGYEQYF